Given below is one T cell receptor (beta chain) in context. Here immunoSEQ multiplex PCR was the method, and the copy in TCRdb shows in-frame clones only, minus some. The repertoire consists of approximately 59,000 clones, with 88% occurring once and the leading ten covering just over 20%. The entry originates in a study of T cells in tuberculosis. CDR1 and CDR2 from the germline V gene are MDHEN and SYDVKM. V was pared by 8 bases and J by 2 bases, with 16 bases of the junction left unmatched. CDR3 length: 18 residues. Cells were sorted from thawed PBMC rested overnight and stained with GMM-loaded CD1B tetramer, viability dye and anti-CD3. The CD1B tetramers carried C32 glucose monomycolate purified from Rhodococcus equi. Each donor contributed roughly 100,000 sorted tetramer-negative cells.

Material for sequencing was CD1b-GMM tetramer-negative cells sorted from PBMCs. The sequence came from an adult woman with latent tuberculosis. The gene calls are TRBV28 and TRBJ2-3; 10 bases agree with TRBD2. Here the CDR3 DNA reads TGTGCCAGCCGTGGTCGCGACTTAACTAGCGGGGACACAGATACGCAGTATTTT. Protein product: CASRGRDLTSGDTDTQYF.